The T cell receptor beta chain under discussion was sequenced for a study of CD8+ T cells in alopecia areata. Regarding the study as a whole: In scalp, tofacitinib significantly decreased clonality and expanded CD8+ clones among the top 100.

Sample treatment: oral pan-JAK inhibitor, 5-10 mg twice daily. Extracted RNA was reverse transcribed into cDNA, the sequencing template. Here immunoSEQ multiplex PCR was the method, and the copy in TCRdb shows in-frame clones only, minus some. The table has 150,000 to 200,000 clones, roughly 61% seen once. In this sample, this clone turned up a few times. The antigen is undetermined. Germline CDR1 SGHDT, CDR2 YYEEEE. V was pared by 3 bases and J by 2 bases, with 6 bases of the junction left unmatched. This CDR3 has 15 amino acids. The genes are TRBV5-6 and TRBJ2-7; 9 bases align to TRBD2. This TCR derives from a human donor with alopecia areata. The material sequenced was CD8+ T cells sorted from blood, taken at week 24, from a patient treated with tofacitinib. The CDR3 nucleotides are TGTGCCAGCAGCTCCCTAGCGGGGCAACCCTACGAGCAGTACTTC. It translates to CASSSLAGQPYEQYF.